The rows below give T cell receptor beta chains drawn from one sample of a study of blood T cell repertoires in COVID-19. The protocol was immunoSEQ multiplex PCR, while the TCRdb copy is restricted to in-frame clones and leaves out a portion. This sample has about 150,000 clones, with about 83% found just once. Sequenced: peripheral blood. These receptors were taken from a woman in her seventies who had recovered from COVID-19. Both conserved end residues are part of each CDR3. A D gene is named only where the DNA matches it firmly. Clone size appears in some rows only: once, few, many, or a class for an expanded clone.

size	D	V	J	length	CDR3	DNA
-	TRBD1	TRBV27	TRBJ2-7	13	CASGDRGRWEQYF	TGTGCCAGCGGGGACAGGGGGCGGTGGGAGCAGTACTTC
-	-	TRBV5-6	TRBJ2-7	13	CASSHRVYGKQYF	TGTGCCAGCAGCCATCGGGTCTACGGGAAGCAGTACTTC
-	-	TRBV7-3	TRBJ2-1	15	CASSSNRGGYNEQFF	TGTGCCAGCAGCTCAAACAGGGGGGGCTACAATGAGCAGTTCTTC
-	-	TRBV28	TRBJ2-7	14	CASTKGGRPYEQYF	TGTGCCAGCACCAAGGGGGGGCGTCCCTACGAGCAGTACTTC
-	TRBD1	TRBV30	TRBJ1-6	15	CAWTPAGTGSSPLHF	TGTGCCTGGACCCCAGCGGGGACAGGGTCTTCACCCCTCCACTTT
-	TRBD1	TRBV5-4	TRBJ2-7	15	CASSLAQGDPYEQYF	TGTGCCAGCAGCTTGGCCCAGGGGGACCCCTACGAGCAGTACTTC
-	TRBD2	TRBV5-1	TRBJ2-7	16	CASSSGGSRRPYEQYF	TGCGCCAGCAGCTCAGGCGGGAGCAGACGCCCCTACGAGCAGTACTTC
-	-	TRBV3-1/TRBV3-2	TRBJ2-1	14	CASSQARQSGEQFF	TGTGCCAGCAGCCAGGCCCGACAGTCAGGTGAGCAGTTCTTC
-	-	TRBV28	TRBJ2-5	14	CASSFAPMEETQYF	TGTGCCAGCAGTTTCGCGCCGATGGAGGAGACCCAGTACTTC
-	-	TRBV7-3	TRBJ1-1	14	CASSLTPGSTEAFF	TGTGCCAGCAGCTTGACCCCGGGGAGCACTGAAGCTTTCTTT
-	-	TRBV5-1	TRBJ1-6	13	CASTPGGFPPLHF	TGCGCCAGCACCCCGGGGGGCTTCCCCCCCCTCCACTTT
-	TRBD2	TRBV20-1	TRBJ2-1	13	CSASILAGGEQFF	TGCAGTGCTAGTATACTAGCGGGCGGTGAGCAGTTCTTC
once	TRBD2	TRBV27	TRBJ2-5	14	CASSLYASGGTQYF	TGTGCCAGCAGTTTATATGCTAGCGGGGGGACCCAGTACTTC
-	TRBD2	TRBV6-5	TRBJ2-1	15	CASSRTSGIHNEQFF	TGTGCCAGCAGTCGGACTAGCGGGATACACAATGAGCAGTTCTTC
-	-	TRBV5-1	TRBJ1-2	13	CASSPLYSYGYTF	TGCGCCAGCAGCCCCCTATATTCCTATGGCTACACCTTC
-	TRBD1	TRBV3-1/TRBV3-2	TRBJ2-1	15	CASSQETGLYNEQFF	TGTGCCAGCAGCCAAGAGACAGGGCTATACAATGAGCAGTTCTTC
-	TRBD2	TRBV29-1	TRBJ2-1	14	CSVGGASGTGEQFF	TGCAGCGTTGGGGGGGCTAGCGGGACGGGTGAGCAGTTCTTC
-	-	TRBV6-2/TRBV6-3	TRBJ1-2	13	CASSRGGGYGYTF	TGTGCCAGCAGTAGAGGTGGAGGCTATGGCTACACCTTC
-	-	TRBV10-2	TRBJ2-1	14	CASKRLDSYNEQFF	TGCGCCAGCAAAAGGCTAGACTCCTACAATGAGCAGTTCTTC
once	-	TRBV6-5	TRBJ1-3	15	CASRRTAGGGNTIYF	TGTGCCAGCAGGAGGACAGCCGGTGGGGGAAACACCATATATTTT
-	-	TRBV11-1	TRBJ1-1	14	CASSPRQENTEAFF	TGTGCCAGCAGCCCCCGACAGGAAAACACTGAAGCTTTCTTT
once	-	TRBV2	TRBJ1-6	14	CASSRGSYNSPLHF	TGTGCCAGCAGTCGAGGCTCCTATAATTCACCCCTCCACTTT
-	-	TRBV7-3	TRBJ2-3	13	CASSLSGPGTQYF	TGTGCCAGCAGCTTAAGCGGCCCGGGTACGCAGTATTTT
-	-	TRBV12-3/TRBV12-4	TRBJ1-5	13	CASSLRGAQPQHF	TGTGCCAGCAGTTTACGCGGAGCCCAGCCCCAGCATTTT
-	-	TRBV7-9	TRBJ1-2	12	CASSLVSRGYTF	TGTGCCAGCAGCTTAGTATCCAGGGGCTACACCTTC
-	TRBD2	TRBV19	TRBJ2-1	15	CATRWGLAGVGEQFF	TGTGCCACCCGGTGGGGCCTAGCGGGAGTCGGGGAGCAGTTCTTC
-	-	TRBV12-3/TRBV12-4	TRBJ1-4	12	CATSWGGEKLFF	TGTGCCACCTCCTGGGGCGGTGAAAAACTGTTTTTT
once	-	TRBV27	TRBJ1-5	16	CASSRRTNRDNQPQHF	TGTGCCAGCAGTCGACGGACAAACCGCGACAATCAGCCCCAGCATTTT
-	TRBD1	TRBV6-5	TRBJ2-7	13	CASSPGQTYEQYF	TGTGCCAGCAGCCCGGGACAGACCTACGAGCAGTACTTC
-	-	TRBV29-1	TRBJ2-2	11	CSVGGSGELFF	TGCAGCGTTGGAGGGTCCGGGGAGCTGTTTTTT
few	TRBD1	TRBV10-2	TRBJ1-4	17	CASSEPGQGRFNEKLFF	TGCGCCAGCAGTGAGCCCGGACAGGGGCGGTTTAATGAAAAACTGTTTTTT
-	-	TRBV19	TRBJ1-1	11	CGSGGSPEAFF	TGTGGCTCCGGGGGTAGCCCTGAAGCTTTCTTT
-	TRBD2	TRBV4-1	TRBJ2-3	16	CASSQLAGRALDTQYF	TGCGCCAGCAGCCAACTAGCGGGGCGGGCCTTAGATACGCAGTATTTT
-	-	TRBV29-1	TRBJ1-5	14	CSVQQTGIGQPQHF	TGCAGCGTCCAACAAACAGGAATAGGTCAGCCCCAGCATTTT
-	TRBD2	TRBV28	TRBJ2-1	14	CAGRSGGLYNEQFF	TGTGCCGGAAGGAGCGGGGGCCTCTACAATGAGCAGTTCTTC
-	-	TRBV19	TRBJ1-6	16	CASSYGRRSYNSPLHF	TGTGCCAGTAGTTATGGGCGCCGCTCCTATAATTCACCCCTCCACTTT
-	TRBD1	TRBV2	TRBJ1-2	13	CASSQQGWGGYTF	TGTGCCAGCAGTCAACAGGGGTGGGGTGGCTACACCTTC
-	-	TRBV14	TRBJ2-7	11	CASSLTYEQYF	TGTGCCAGCAGCCTTACTTACGAGCAGTACTTC
once	TRBD1	TRBV4-3	TRBJ2-3	16	CASSRRGQGAGDTQYF	TGCGCCAGCAGCCGGCGGGGACAGGGGGCGGGGGATACGCAGTATTTT
-	TRBD1	TRBV6-5	TRBJ1-3	14	CASTTDRAANTIYF	TGTGCCAGCACCACGGACAGGGCGGCAAACACCATATATTTT
few	-	TRBV4-1	TRBJ2-3	14	CASSQGEAPDTQYF	TGCGCCAGCAGCCAGGGGGAGGCCCCAGATACGCAGTATTTT
-	TRBD2	TRBV5-1	TRBJ2-1	14	CASSPELAGGPPFF	TGCGCCAGCAGCCCAGAACTAGCGGGGGGCCCTCCGTTCTTC
-	-	TRBV18	TRBJ2-7	17	CASSPGPGNTIAYEQYF	TGTGCCAGCTCACCAGGGCCGGGGAACACTATAGCCTACGAGCAGTACTTC
-	TRBD1	TRBV7-9	TRBJ1-1	12	CASSLEDRATRF	TGTGCCAGCAGCTTAGAGGACAGGGCCACCCGTTTT